This T cell receptor (beta chain) is from a study of vaccination effects on CD4 cells after COVID-19. CDR1 is SGHTA, CDR2 FQGTGA, per germline. The CDR3 consists of 16 residues. The V end was cut by 1 base, the J end by 4 bases, with 14 bases between. Here immunoSEQ multiplex PCR was the method, and the copy in TCRdb shows in-frame clones only, minus some. There are under 85,000 clones in the sample; roughly 80% occur only once, and 1.1% lies in the top ten. Antigen-specific CD4+ T cells were first expanded with viral peptide pools by the ViraFEST assay and only then sequenced. Subsequent to a culture period of nine to ten days, CD4+ T cells were isolated. It was two doses of either the BNT162b2 or mRNA-1273 vaccine that participants received. In the case of this clone: Its cognate antigen is unknown.

The chain employs TRBV7-3 and TRBJ2-1; D may be TRBD1 or TRBD2 (5 bases each). The origin of this receptor is a human donor who received a COVID-19 vaccine. Sequences were derived from CD4+ T cells from PBMCs cultured with HCoV-OC43 spike peptides, sampled after COVID-19 vaccination. The subset is: HCoV-OC43 spike overlapping peptide pool stimulation. For the CDR3, the DNA is TGTGCCAGCAGCTTAAGAGGGGAAAATAGGTACAATGAGCAGTTCTTC. It is translated as CASSLRGENRYNEQFF.